This TCR beta chain was retrieved from a study of vaccination and CD4 T cells after COVID-19. This CDR3 is 16 amino acids long. Trimming removed 6 bases at V and 0 bases at J, with 15 bases between. Germline V gene lookup returns CDR1 MNHEY and CDR2 SMNVEV (reference sequence). Points from the study as a whole: From a median of roughly 21 to 40, SARS-CoV-2-reactive clonotypes increased, though not significantly.

This clonotype was recorded a few times. Its cognate antigen is unknown. TCRdb re-derived calls from the PCR reads in MiXCR, one entry per CDR3 protein. The repertoire holds 20,000 to 25,000 distinct CDR3 sequences, 50% to 70% seen once, with about 1% in the top ten. This chain joins TRBV27 and TRBJ1-5; possibly TRBD1 for D (6 bases). Sequenced here: CD4+ T cells from blood, sampled before SARS-CoV-2 vaccination. The receptor was derived from a human donor who had recovered from COVID-19. DNA of the CDR3: TGTGCCAGCAGACCTGGACAGAACTTTAGCAATCAGCCCCAGCATTTT. Protein sequence: CASRPGQNFSNQPQHF.